The 6 T cell receptor beta chains listed next were all sequenced from one sample in a study of blood T cell repertoires in COVID-19 (dated by TCRdb to the early 2020s). Receptor amplification or capture employed the immunoSEQ multiplex PCR assay. What TCRdb holds here is the immuneACCESS table cut down to in-frame rearrangements. Part of the clones is not present; checked against another copy, under half of the missing clones reflect an unresolved V gene, and the others are unexplained. The sample profile shows hundreds of thousands of clones; 86% of them were found once. The top ten clones comprise less than 20% of the sample. What was sequenced was PBMCs or T cells enriched from blood (not recorded which). Receptors were obtained from a young man who had recovered from COVID-19.

A single count supports this clone. The rearrangement links TRBV24-1 to TRBJ2-2; 10 bases are shared with TRBD2. The CDR3 has 18 amino acids. CDR1 is KGHDR and CDR2 is SFDVKD in the germline V gene. Trimming removed 2 bases from V and 6 bases from J; junction bases left unmatched: 11. The CDR3, as DNA: TGTGCCACCAGTGATTCAACCGGGACTAGCGTCTCCGCCGGGGAGCTGTTTTTT. As protein: CATSDSTGTSVSAGELFF.

The chain combines TRBV19 with TRBJ2-7; no clear D gene. This CDR3 contains 16 residues. V was shortened by 3 bases and J by 3 bases, with 18 bases between the two germline ends. The germline V gene has CDR1 LNHDA and CDR2 SQIVND (reference sequence). CDR3 loop: CASSISSGAGFYEQYF. CDR3 nucleotide sequence: TGTGCCAGTAGTATTTCCTCCGGAGCCGGGTTCTACGAGCAGTACTTC. The whole variable domain, remainder taken from reference TRBV19 and TRBJ2-7, is DGGITQSPKYLFRKEGQNVTLSCEQNLNHDAMYWYRQDPGQGLRLIYYSQIVNDFQKGDIAEGYSVSREKKESFPLTVTSAQKNPTAFYLCASSISSGAGFYEQYFGPGTRLTVT.

The chain combines TRBV6-1 with TRBJ1-1, with D perhaps matching TRBD1 (6 bases). CDR1 MNHNS and CDR2 SASEGT come from the germline V gene. Trimming removed 3 bases from V and 4 bases from J, with 9 bases in between. The CDR3 runs to 13 residues. The CDR3 here is CASSDVRGTEAFF. DNA for the CDR3: TGTGCCAGCAGTGATGTCAGGGGCACTGAAGCTTTCTTT.

The rearrangement uses TRBV15 and TRBJ1-3, with D tentatively TRBD1 (5 bases). Germline V gene data show CDR1 as LNHNV and CDR2 as YYDKDF (reference sequence). V was clipped by 0 bases and J by 0 bases, with 12 bases between them. The CDR3 covers 17 residues. CDR3 amino acids: CATSRDRGGPSGNTIYF. The CDR3 region has the DNA TGTGCCACCAGCAGAGATCGGGGGGGTCCCTCTGGAAACACCATATATTTT.

The CDR3 sequence is CASSLLAVTDTQYF. As DNA, the CDR3 is TGTGCCAGCAGCTTACTAGCGGTCACAGATACGCAGTATTTT. This chain links TRBV7-8 with TRBJ2-3, with 7 bases that match TRBD2. Germline CDR1 and CDR2: SGHVS and FQNEAQ. The CDR3 covers 14 residues. Trimming at V came to 2 bases and at J to 2 bases, leaving 1 base not matched to a gene.

This sequence joins TRBV28 and TRBJ1-2; 9 bases align to TRBD1. Germline-derived CDR1 and CDR2 are MDHEN and SYDVKM. CDR3 length: 13 amino acids. Trimming at V came to 4 bases and at J to 8 bases, leaving 5 bases not matched to a gene. The CDR3 nucleotides read TGTGCCAGCAGTTATGGGACAGGGAACGGCTACACCTTC. Translated: CASSYGTGNGYTF.